Here is one T cell receptor (beta chain) with its context. Its antigen is unidentified. This record comes from a study of graft-versus-host responses after intestinal transplantation. Study-wide points: Peak GvH clone levels in circulation were associated with early post-transplant HvG declines. GvH clones were identified in recipient marrow, with some first appearing in ileum or blood. Subjects displaying graft-donor T cell macrochimerism possessed elevated graft-versus-host to host-versus-graft clonal ratios inside allografts.

The assay was immunoSEQ multiplex PCR, and TCRdb's table has in-frame clones only and misses some. The repertoire has about 40,000 clones, roughly 86% of them found once; the top ten carry approximately 7.1%. Per the germline V gene, CDR1 is SGHRS and CDR2 is YFSETQ. The CDR3 sequence is 16 residues long. V shed 0 bases and J shed 0 bases, with 11 bases lying between them. The source of this sequence is a human patient who received an intestinal transplant, so some T cells may come from the graft donor. The chain is built from TRBV5-1 and TRBJ2-3; D is perhaps TRBD1 or TRBD2 (5 bases each). The source was PBMCs, collected around 280 days after transplant. The CDR3, as DNA: TGCGCCAGCAGCTTGGGAGCTGGGGACAGCACAGATACGCAGTATTTT. It encodes CASSLGAGDSTDTQYF.